This T cell receptor beta chain was recovered during a study of beta chain features in type 1 diabetes. Overall study: Patients shared similar age, gender and cell yields with healthy donors.

On this clone itself: Its antigen is unidentified.

Overall study results and limits: cDNA sequencing could over-represent cells with high TCR expression.

Reverse transcription of all isolated RNA meant that expressed TCRB transcripts were sequenced. Profiling relied on immunoSEQ multiplex PCR, and the TCRdb table lists in-frame clones only, not all of them. Among fewer than 500,000 clones listed, more than 11% were seen once. By way of CD45RO/CCR7/CD25/CD127/CD95/CD27, the CD4+ regulatory, stem cell-like memory, central memory and naive cells were sorted. The CDR3 is 14 amino acids. Trimming shortened V by 10 bases and J by 8 bases, and 20 bases separated the two germline ends. The germline CDR1 and CDR2 sequences are SGHAT and FQNNGV. The chain has TRBV11-2 and TRBJ2-2; tentatively, D is TRBD2 (6 bases). The sequence was obtained from a man younger than 45 in good health. The specimen sequenced was naive CD4+ T cells from blood. The CDR3 DNA reads TGTGCCATACCGGGACTCAGTACCGTGGGGGAGCTGTTTTTT. This gives the protein CAIPGLSTVGELFF.